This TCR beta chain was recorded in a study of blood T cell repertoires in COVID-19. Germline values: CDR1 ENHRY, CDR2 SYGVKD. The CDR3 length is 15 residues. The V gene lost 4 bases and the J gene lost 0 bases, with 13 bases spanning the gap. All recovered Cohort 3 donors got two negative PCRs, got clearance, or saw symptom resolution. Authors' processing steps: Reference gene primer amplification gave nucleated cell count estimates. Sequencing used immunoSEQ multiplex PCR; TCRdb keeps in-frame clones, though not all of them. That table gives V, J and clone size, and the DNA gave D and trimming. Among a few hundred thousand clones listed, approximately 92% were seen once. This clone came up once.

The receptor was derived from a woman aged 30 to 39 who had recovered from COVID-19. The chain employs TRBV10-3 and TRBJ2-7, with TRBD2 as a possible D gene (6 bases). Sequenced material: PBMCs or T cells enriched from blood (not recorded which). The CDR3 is CAISVGQGGSYEQYF. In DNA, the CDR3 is TGTGCCATCAGTGTAGGGCAGGGAGGCTCCTACGAGCAGTACTTC.